These 5 T cell receptor beta chains were all obtained from the same sample, sequenced in a study of T cell repertoires in cytomegalovirus infection. TCRdb re-called the reads through MiXCR, storing one row per CDR3 protein. The sample lists approximately 180,000 distinct CDR3 sequences; roughly 19% were seen once. Sequencing input: PBMCs. The origin of the receptors is a human donor in good health (CMV status not recorded). Some clones in this sample may be carry-over from other donors' samples.

This clonotype was seen ten or more times. This chain uses TRBV7-3 with TRBJ2-5, with 9 bases lining up with TRBD1. Germline CDR1 is SGHTA and CDR2 is FQGTGA. The J segment lost 4 bases and the V segment lost 5 bases, leaving 5 bases of the junction unmatched. The CDR3 has 14 amino acids. CDR3 sequence (DNA): TGTGCCAGCAGCCCCGGACAGGGGATAGAGACCCAGTACTTC. It specifies CASSPGQGIETQYF.

This clonotype was detected ten times or more. The chain combines TRBV7-3 with TRBJ1-1; D uncertain. This CDR3 contains 14 residues. The V end lost 5 bases, the J end lost 1 base, and 11 bases lay between the germline ends. In germline, CDR1 is SGHTA, CDR2 FQGTGA. The DNA of the CDR3 is TGTGCCAGCAGCCCTAGCGCAGGGAACACTGAAGCTTTCTTT. It codes for CASSPSAGNTEAFF. The variable domain in full, with the rest retrieved from reference TRBV7-3 and TRBJ1-1, is GAGVSQTPSNKVTEKGKYVELRCDPISGHTALYWYRQSLGQGPEFLIYFQGTGAADDSGLPNDRFFAVRPEGSVSTLKIQRTERGDSAVYLCASSPSAGNTEAFFGQGTRLTVV.

Ten or more counts support this clonotype. This chain uses TRBV6-6 with TRBJ1-2; possibly TRBD1 for D (5 bases). Between the trimmed V and J ends, which lost 4 bases and 7 bases, there was a span of 16 bases. The germline V gene encodes CDR1 MNHNY and CDR2 SVGAGI (reference sequence). The CDR3 length is 14 residues. CDR3 in amino acids: CASSSLLRDGGYTF. CDR3 DNA: TGTGCCAGCAGTTCTTTATTGAGGGACGGTGGCTACACCTTC.

The chain recombines TRBV5-4 with TRBJ2-5, with 9 positions matching TRBD2. Per the germline V gene, CDR1 is SGHNT and CDR2 is YYREEE (reference sequence). Trimming at V came to 0 bases and at J to 4 bases, leaving 4 bases not matched to a gene. This CDR3 spans 15 amino acids. This chain's CDR3 is CASSLDGRGGETQYF. As DNA, the CDR3 is TGTGCCAGCAGCTTGGATGGGCGGGGGGGAGAGACCCAGTACTTC.

This clonotype has only a few counts. V and J are TRBV30 and TRBJ1-5; TRBD1 agrees at 8 bases. V was pared by 4 bases and J by 5 bases, with 4 bases of the junction left unmatched. CDR3 length: 13 amino acids. Germline assignment: CDR1 GTSNPN and CDR2 SVGIG (reference sequence). The CDR3 DNA reads as TGTGCCTGGACAGGGGGCAGGGATCAGCCCCAGCATTTT. Amino acid sequence: CAWTGGRDQPQHF.